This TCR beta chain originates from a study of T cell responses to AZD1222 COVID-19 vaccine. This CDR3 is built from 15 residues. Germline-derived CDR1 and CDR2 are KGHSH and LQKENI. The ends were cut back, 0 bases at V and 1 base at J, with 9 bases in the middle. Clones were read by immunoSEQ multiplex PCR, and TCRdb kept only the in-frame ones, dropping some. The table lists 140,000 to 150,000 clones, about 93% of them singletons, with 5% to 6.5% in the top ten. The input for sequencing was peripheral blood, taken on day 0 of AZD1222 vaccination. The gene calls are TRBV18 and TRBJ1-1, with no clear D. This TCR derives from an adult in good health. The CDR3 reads CASSPPGSRNTEAFF. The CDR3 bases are TGTGCCAGCTCACCACCGGGATCAAGGAACACTGAAGCTTTCTTT.